The rows below give T cell receptor beta chains drawn from one sample of a study of shared clonotypes between healthy human individuals. TCRdb's copy holds only in-frame clones and misses some; the assay was immunoSEQ multiplex PCR. The repertoire holds 640,000 or so clones, with roughly 78% as singletons. The sequenced sample was memory CD4+ T cells sorted from blood. These receptors all come from a woman under 40 in good health. CDR3s include the opening cysteine and the closing phenylalanine or tryptophan. A D gene is named only where the DNA matches it firmly. Size values are once, few and many counts, or a class for expanded clones, and some rows have none.

abundance: -; len: 14; v_gene: TRBV5-1; j_gene: TRBJ2-2; d_gene: -; CDR3nt: TGCGCCAGCAGCTTGAGTACTAACACCGGGGAGCTGTTTTTT; CDR3aa: CASSLSTNTGELFF
abundance: -; len: 13; v_gene: TRBV6-5; j_gene: TRBJ1-2; d_gene: TRBD1; CDR3nt: TGTGCCAGCAAGCAGGGGGTTTGGTATGGCTACACCTTC; CDR3aa: CASKQGVWYGYTF
abundance: many; len: 16; v_gene: TRBV7-8; j_gene: TRBJ1-2; d_gene: TRBD1; CDR3nt: TGTGCCAGCGTGAAGGACCGAGGACAGGGGAACTATGGCTACACCTTC; CDR3aa: CASVKDRGQGNYGYTF
abundance: -; len: 15; v_gene: TRBV6-1; j_gene: TRBJ2-1; d_gene: TRBD1; CDR3nt: TGTGCCAGCAGTGAAATGACAGGGTCCTACAATGAGCAGTTCTTC; CDR3aa: CASSEMTGSYNEQFF
abundance: -; len: 14; v_gene: TRBV5-1; j_gene: TRBJ2-5; d_gene: -; CDR3nt: TGCGCCAGCAGCTGGCCGGCAGGGGCTGAGACCCAGTACTTC; CDR3aa: CASSWPAGAETQYF
abundance: -; len: 16; v_gene: TRBV5-6; j_gene: TRBJ2-5; d_gene: TRBD1; CDR3nt: TGTGCCAGCAGCTTGGGTACAGGGGTGTACCAAGAGACCCAGTACTTC; CDR3aa: CASSLGTGVYQETQYF
abundance: once; len: 15; v_gene: TRBV18; j_gene: TRBJ2-7; d_gene: TRBD1; CDR3nt: TGTGCCAGCTCACTGTCGGACAGGCAAGGCTACGAGCAGTACTTC; CDR3aa: CASSLSDRQGYEQYF
abundance: -; len: 13; v_gene: TRBV19; j_gene: TRBJ1-5; d_gene: -; CDR3nt: TGTGCCAGTAGCAAGACCAGGATTCAGCCCCAGCATTTT; CDR3aa: CASSKTRIQPQHF
abundance: few; len: 16; v_gene: TRBV7-3; j_gene: TRBJ2-1; d_gene: TRBD1; CDR3nt: TGTGCCAGCAGCCCCCGGGGGGGACAGGGGAACAATGAGCAGTTCTTC; CDR3aa: CASSPRGGQGNNEQFF
abundance: -; len: 16; v_gene: TRBV6-1; j_gene: TRBJ2-5; d_gene: TRBD2; CDR3nt: TGTGCCAGCAGTGAAGCACAACTAGCGGGAGGAGAGACCCAGTACTTC; CDR3aa: CASSEAQLAGGETQYF
abundance: -; len: 15; v_gene: TRBV10-2; j_gene: TRBJ2-1; d_gene: TRBD1; CDR3nt: TGCGCCAGCAGATTAGGCAGGGGGCAGGTTGGTGAGCAGTTCTTC; CDR3aa: CASRLGRGQVGEQFF
abundance: -; len: 15; v_gene: TRBV16; j_gene: TRBJ2-1; d_gene: -; CDR3nt: TGTGCCAGCAGCCCCCTCCTTAGCTCCTACAATGAGCAGTTCTTC; CDR3aa: CASSPLLSSYNEQFF
abundance: -; len: 15; v_gene: TRBV11-2; j_gene: TRBJ2-1; d_gene: TRBD2; CDR3nt: TGTGCCAGCAGCACAGCGGGAGCGAACTACAATGAGCAGTTCTTC; CDR3aa: CASSTAGANYNEQFF
abundance: few; len: 14; v_gene: TRBV11-2; j_gene: TRBJ1-1; d_gene: -; CDR3nt: TGTGCCAGCAGCTTGTATGACATATATACTGAAGCTTTCTTT; CDR3aa: CASSLYDIYTEAFF
abundance: -; len: 18; v_gene: TRBV7-5; j_gene: TRBJ2-4; d_gene: -; CDR3nt: TGTGTCAGAAGCCCAGGGTCGGCCCCTTGGAAAGCCAAAAACATTCAGTACTTC; CDR3aa: CVRSPGSAPWKAKNIQYF
abundance: -; len: 17; v_gene: TRBV2; j_gene: TRBJ2-1; d_gene: -; CDR3nt: TGTGCCAGCAGGGGACAGGGAAGGTCTAGCGGGAGAAATGAGCAGTTCTTC; CDR3aa: CASRGQGRSSGRNEQFF
abundance: -; len: 15; v_gene: TRBV18; j_gene: TRBJ2-7; d_gene: -; CDR3nt: TGTGCCAGCTCACCGTTCGAACAGGGCTCCCACGAGCAGTACTTC; CDR3aa: CASSPFEQGSHEQYF
abundance: few; len: 17; v_gene: TRBV28; j_gene: TRBJ2-1; d_gene: TRBD1; CDR3nt: TGTGCCAGCAGCCGCCGTGGCGCCGGGACAGGGAACAATGAGCAGTTCTTC; CDR3aa: CASSRRGAGTGNNEQFF
abundance: -; len: 13; v_gene: TRBV6-4; j_gene: TRBJ2-3; d_gene: -; CDR3nt: TGTGCCAGCAGTGACAGCTACACAGATACGCAGTATTTT; CDR3aa: CASSDSYTDTQYF
abundance: -; len: 13; v_gene: TRBV30; j_gene: TRBJ1-5; d_gene: TRBD1; CDR3nt: TGTGCCTGGAGTTCAGGGGGCGATCAGCCCCAGCATTTT; CDR3aa: CAWSSGGDQPQHF
abundance: -; len: 13; v_gene: TRBV30; j_gene: TRBJ2-7; d_gene: TRBD1; CDR3nt: TGTGCCTGGAGCACGGGACAGACCTACGAGCAGTACTTC; CDR3aa: CAWSTGQTYEQYF
abundance: -; len: 15; v_gene: TRBV18; j_gene: TRBJ2-3; d_gene: TRBD1; CDR3nt: TGTGCCAGCTCACCACAGACAGGGGAGACAGATACGCAGTATTTT; CDR3aa: CASSPQTGETDTQYF
abundance: -; len: 19; v_gene: TRBV27; j_gene: TRBJ2-7; d_gene: -; CDR3nt: TGTGCCAGCAGTTTACCCGTACTGGGACTCCAACCCGTTAAGTACGAGCAGTACTTC; CDR3aa: CASSLPVLGLQPVKYEQYF
abundance: -; len: 12; v_gene: TRBV5-6; j_gene: TRBJ2-7; d_gene: -; CDR3nt: TGTGCCAGCAGCTTGAAGCTCCGGGAGCAGTACTTC; CDR3aa: CASSLKLREQYF
abundance: few; len: 12; v_gene: TRBV28; j_gene: TRBJ2-2; d_gene: -; CDR3nt: TGTGCCAGCAGTCAAAACACCGGGGAGCTGTTTTTT; CDR3aa: CASSQNTGELFF
abundance: -; len: 17; v_gene: TRBV4-1; j_gene: TRBJ1-1; d_gene: TRBD1; CDR3nt: TGCGCCAGCAGCCAAGATCGAACCCAGGGGGCCGGCGCTGAAGCTTTCTTT; CDR3aa: CASSQDRTQGAGAEAFF
abundance: few; len: 17; v_gene: TRBV18; j_gene: TRBJ2-3; d_gene: -; CDR3nt: TGTGCCAGCTCACCTGTTGGGGCAGGCCCTAGCACAGATACGCAGTATTTT; CDR3aa: CASSPVGAGPSTDTQYF
abundance: -; len: 16; v_gene: TRBV18; j_gene: TRBJ2-6; d_gene: -; CDR3nt: TGTGCCAGCTCACCCCCCTCCTCCTCTGGGGCCAACGTCCTGACTTTC; CDR3aa: CASSPPSSSGANVLTF
abundance: -; len: 19; v_gene: TRBV19; j_gene: TRBJ2-6; d_gene: TRBD2; CDR3nt: TGTGCCAGTAGCATCGGACTAGCGCGTAAACCTCCAGGGGCCAACGTCCTGACTTTC; CDR3aa: CASSIGLARKPPGANVLTF
abundance: -; len: 14; v_gene: TRBV11-2; j_gene: TRBJ2-7; d_gene: TRBD2; CDR3nt: TGTGCCAGCAGCGCTAGCGGGAGACCCTACGAGCAGTACTTC; CDR3aa: CASSASGRPYEQYF